This T cell receptor beta chain originates from a study of read filtering for tumor transcriptome and immune sequencing. Points from the study as a whole: Dropping single-read clonotypes raised IR-seq and RNA-seq shared-clonotype correlation.

Germline loops: CDR1 DFQATT, CDR2 SNEGSKA (reference sequence). The CDR3 covers 13 residues. Unmatched junction bases numbered 4, after V lost 5 bases and J lost 5 bases. This library used roughly 400 ng RNA and molecular barcoded adaptors spanning alpha/delta and beta/gamma chains. MiXCR was run by TCRdb on the reads, yielding one entry per CDR3 protein. The table records about 39,000 distinct CDR3 sequences, roughly 13% of them present only once. In this sample, this clonotype turned up many times. Its antigen is unknown. The sample consisted of a population of CD138-negative cells sorted from bone marrow. The TCR sequence derives from a donor over 35 with multiple myeloma. This sequence joins TRBV20-1 and TRBJ2-5, with 11 bases lining up with TRBD1. The CDR3 bases are TGCAGTGCTGGGACAGGGGGAACGGAGACCCAGTACTTC. The encoded protein is CSAGTGGTETQYF.